The sequence of this T cell receptor beta chain was determined in a study of naive and memory T cell subsets. Whole-study results and caveats: There was no ground truth to check naive and memory subset results. Diversity fell and Gini index rose from naive through CM, EM, EMRA.

The CDR3 covers 13 residues. V shed 1 base and J shed 5 bases, with 9 bases lying between them. CDR1 and CDR2 (germline): SGHTA, FQGNSA. Two oligonucleotides, mixed equimolar, formed the beta constant-region primer covering TRBC1 and TRBC2. From the UMI-ligation and nested PCR reads, TCRdb called clonotypes with MiXCR, one entry per CDR3 protein. The sample lists some 150,000 distinct CDR3 sequences, approximately 15% occurring once. This clonotype was counted ten times or more. Its cognate antigen is unknown. Source material: naive CD4+ T cells from blood. The chain has TRBV7-2 and TRBJ2-7; D remains unclear. This clonotype was sampled from a human donor in good health. The CDR3 DNA is TGTGCCAGCAGCTTAGGCCGCCAGGACGAGCAGTACTTC. Translated: CASSLGRQDEQYF.